The clone carrying this T cell receptor (beta chain) was detected a few times. Its antigen remains unidentified. At one boundary the junction diverges from the germline segment, which might be a read error. The sample comes from a study of graft-versus-host responses after intestinal transplantation. About the study: Each of the recipients got a multivisceral, liver-intestinal, or isolated intestinal transplant. Among the recipients, all got anti-thymocyte globulin induction and then tacrolimus and steroids for around three years. Overall study results and limits: Some patients had graft-donor T cell macrochimerism, and their allografts showed high graft-versus-host to host-versus-graft clonal ratios. Investigators detected GvH clones in recipient marrow, with some emerging earlier in ileum or blood.

Clones were sequenced by immunoSEQ multiplex PCR, and TCRdb holds only the in-frame ones, with some missing. The sample yields more than 75,000 clones, approximately 89% seen once. From germline, CDR1 is WNHNN and CDR2 SYGVQD (reference sequence). This CDR3 is 12 amino acids long. This receptor was identified in a human donor who was the organ donor for an intestinal transplant. The gene calls are TRBV10-1 and TRBJ2-3; 9 nucleotides align to TRBD2. This specimen was unstimulated CD4+ T cells sorted from spleen or lymph node cells, taken before transplant. The CDR3 reads CASSSFAGGLSF. CDR3 coding DNA: TGCGCCAGCAGTTCATTTGCGGGAGGGCTCAGTTTT.